The source of this T cell receptor beta chain is a study of somatic mutations in cytotoxic T cells in rheumatoid arthritis (dated by TCRdb to about 2017). At the level of the whole study: Before any treatment started and right after they were diagnosed, patients gave peripheral blood samples (around 30 ml EDTA). Sorted V beta1+ cells also underwent TCRB sequencing, and some V beta antibody-stained T-cell populations were flow-sorted at nearly 100% purity on a FACSAria II or Sony SH800. In newly diagnosed rheumatoid arthritis without treatment, the study examined if expanded CD8+ T-cell clones harbor somatic mutations, relying on TCRB deep sequencing to characterize clonality. TCRB deep sequencing covered about 60 patients with rheumatoid arthritis along with around 20 healthy controls. The median ages of the patient and control groups were essentially identical.

Genomic DNA underwent TCRB CDR3 sequencing using the immunoSEQ assay. Under the source paper's analysis protocol: Patient CD8+ clones larger than 1% were compared against published virus-specific TCRB sequences, and only a few matched. The analyses included only productive TCRB rearrangements. A clone was defined by a unique TCRB CDR3 sequence, and clonality was computed as a productive clonality index based on Shannon entropy. Repertoire overlap for a pair of samples was computed from each clone's template counts relative to total templates per sample. V-gene usage measured by flow cytometry correlated with TCRB sequencing V-gene usage, with a Spearman r of roughly 0.64. Here the immuneACCESS table is served through TCRdb, limited to in-frame sequences with V and J called. Missing clones are a known gap in these copies; in checked studies unresolved V genes cover under half, and the rest lacks a known reason. The D gene and trimming were derived from the DNA, and the V and J assignments and clone size from that table. The sample table lists 25,000 to 30,000 clones, around 90% of them with a count of one. The top ten clonotypes cover over 7.5% of the sample.

CD4+ and CD8+ cells were isolated by positive magnetic bead selection on an AutoMACS, and purity was checked by flow cytometry. A TCR V beta antibody panel was used in flow cytometry to screen first for clonal expansions, which were then characterized by TCRB deep sequencing of sorted CD8+ fractions. Peripheral blood mononuclear cells were isolated by Ficoll-Paque PLUS density gradient separation. DNA from CD4-enriched, CD8-enriched or PBMC samples was extracted using Nucleospin Tissue or Tissue XS kits and then quantified on a Qubit 2.0 fluorometer. Broader findings and caveats from the paper: The antigen targets of the expanded CD8+ clones were unknown, and absence from virus-specific databases did not rule out viral specificity. In about an eighth of the roughly 65 patients, more than 20% of CD8+ cells belonged to the largest CD8+ clone, while several identical CD8+ TCRB sequences were shared between blood and synovial fluid. Rheumatoid arthritis patients and age-matched healthy controls did not significantly differ in CD8+ T-cell clonality. An increase of CD8+ clonality with age was seen in patients (Spearman r ~ 0.47) but not in healthy controls.

Comment on this clone: Its antigen remains undetermined. No much larger clone is present one base from it, and per-base qualities are unavailable.

The TCR originated in an adult with rheumatoid arthritis. The source material was CD8+ T cells sorted from blood.

The nucleotides read TGTGCCAGCAGCTTAGCCCCTGGACTAGCGGATGAGCAGTTCTTC. The translation is CASSLAPGLADEQFF. The rearranged segments are TRBV7-9 and TRBJ2-1, and 10 bases in between align with TRBD2. V loses 0 bases at its end and J loses 8 bases; junction bases beyond the gene matches: 4. CDR1 and CDR2 are drawn from the germline V gene (reference sequence): SEHNR, FQNEAQ. The CDR3 has 15 amino acids, counting the end cysteine and phenylalanine. Kept here is only the CDR3 DNA, which spans 45 bases and is read in frame from base 1.